This TCR beta chain was found in a study of regulatory T cells in long-lasting Graves disease. About the study: Graves' patients, newly diagnosed, had taken antithyroid drugs under 3 months.

CDR3 length: 15 residues. Germline V gene lookup returns CDR1 SGHVS and CDR2 FQNEAQ. V was cut by 5 bases and J by 2 bases, with 15 bases left in between. This clonotype was seen ten or more times. Library construction for TCR beta used iRepertoire HTBI primers and Arm-PCR of CDR3 regions. Each CDR3 protein gets one entry after TCRdb re-called the multiplex PCR reads with MiXCR. Among roughly 560,000 distinct CDR3 sequences, roughly a sixth were seen once, and the ten largest hold 20% to 30%. Time point: newly diagnosed GD, antithyroid drugs for less than 3 months. The TCR library was prepared using RNA isolated from PBMCs. These sequences were also reported in another study, on T cells in Graves' hyperthyroidism and ophthalmopathy.

V usage is TRBV7-8 and J usage is TRBJ1-1, with D unclear. This sample comprised peripheral blood mononuclear cells (PBMCs), obtained at new diagnosis, from a patient treated with antithyroid drugs. The receptor was isolated from a woman aged 40-60 years with Graves disease. The CDR3 is CASSPTPIGNTEAFF. CDR3 coding DNA: TGTGCCAGCAGCCCCACCCCGATAGGTAACACTGAAGCTTTCTTT.